This TCR beta chain was recorded in a study of T cells in Graves' hyperthyroidism and ophthalmopathy. From RNA transcripts, TCR beta CDR3 regions were amplified. Using the HTBI primer set, a first-round RT-PCR was run on the TCR CDR3. TCRdb reprocessed the multiplex PCR reads via MiXCR and lists one record per CDR3 protein. The profile covers approximately 600,000 distinct CDR3 sequences, with about 14% appearing a single time and around 4.5% taken by the ten largest. This clonotype was counted a few times. The CDR3 spans 12 residues. Germline CDR1 reads MGHRA; CDR2 reads YSYEKL. V was cut by 1 base and J by 5 bases, with 6 bases left in between.

Material: blood. The TCR was taken from a woman aged 35 to 49 with Graves' ophthalmopathy. J is TRBJ2-7 and V is TRBV4-1; the D gene is possibly TRBD2 (6 bases). The CDR3 region is CASSQAGDEQYF. The CDR3 DNA is TGCGCCAGCAGCCAAGCGGGGGACGAGCAGTACTTC.